This T cell receptor (beta chain) was identified during a study of blood T cell repertoires in COVID-19. Study in general: Whether acute or convalescent, the COVID-19 samples came from the United States, Italy and Spain. From T cells, B-cell-depleted T cells, or PBMCs came the material, which was cDNA or gDNA.

Original processing notes: Reference gene primers were amplified, and this amplification served to estimate nucleated cell counts. TCRdb's table, derived via immunoSEQ multiplex PCR, lists solely in-frame clones and lacks some. V and J calls plus clone size are reproduced from that table; the DNA served to infer D and trimming. There are about 39,000 clones in the sample; about 94% occur only once, and under 5% lies in the top ten. This CDR3 comprises 12 residues. The germline V gene encodes CDR1 SEHNR and CDR2 FQNEAQ (reference sequence). V dropped 5 bases and J dropped 7 bases, with 11 bases sitting between them.

The rearrangement links TRBV7-9 to TRBJ2-5, with D possibly TRBD1 on 5 matching bases. The TCR was taken from a human donor with active COVID-19. The donor label of this sample is uncertain. Sequencing was carried out using peripheral blood. This chain's CDR3 is CASSRQMGTQYF. The CDR3 bases are TGTGCCAGCAGCCGACAGATGGGGACCCAGTACTTC.